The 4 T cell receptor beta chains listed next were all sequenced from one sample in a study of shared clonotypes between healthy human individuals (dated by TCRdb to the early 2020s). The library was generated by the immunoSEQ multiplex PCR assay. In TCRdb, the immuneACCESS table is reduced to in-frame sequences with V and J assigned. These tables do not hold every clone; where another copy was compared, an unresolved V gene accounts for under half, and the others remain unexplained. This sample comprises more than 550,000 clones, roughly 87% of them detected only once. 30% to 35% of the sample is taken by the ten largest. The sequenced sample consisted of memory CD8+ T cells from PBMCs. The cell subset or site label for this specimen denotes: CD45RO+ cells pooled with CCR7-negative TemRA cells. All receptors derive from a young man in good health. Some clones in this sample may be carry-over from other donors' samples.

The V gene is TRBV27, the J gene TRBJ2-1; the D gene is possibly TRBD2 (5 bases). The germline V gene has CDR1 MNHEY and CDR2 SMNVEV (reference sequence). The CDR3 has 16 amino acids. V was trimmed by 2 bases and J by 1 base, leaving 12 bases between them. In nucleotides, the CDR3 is TGTGCCAGCAGTTTAGCGGGCGGTGGGTCCTACAATGAGCAGTTCTTC. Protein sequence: CASSLAGGGSYNEQFF.

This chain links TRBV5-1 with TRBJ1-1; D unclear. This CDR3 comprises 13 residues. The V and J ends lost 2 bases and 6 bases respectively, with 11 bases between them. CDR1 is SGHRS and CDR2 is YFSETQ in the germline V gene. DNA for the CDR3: TGCGCCAGCAGCTTCGGCGGGGAACCTGAAGCTTTCTTT. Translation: CASSFGGEPEAFF.

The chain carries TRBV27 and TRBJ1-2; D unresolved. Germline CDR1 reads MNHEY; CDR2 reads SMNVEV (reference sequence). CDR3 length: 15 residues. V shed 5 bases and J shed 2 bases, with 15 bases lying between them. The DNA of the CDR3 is TGTGCCAGCAGTCCTAACTGGGGAGGGAACTATGGCTACACCTTC. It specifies CASSPNWGGNYGYTF.

Here the CDR3 DNA reads TGTGCCAGCAGCTTATTTGGGGGGGCAATGAGCTCTGGGGCCAACGTCCTGACTTTC. This encodes CASSLFGGAMSSGANVLTF. The rearrangement uses TRBV7-8 and TRBJ2-6, with a weak D call TRBD2 (7 bases). CDR3 size: 19 residues. CDR1 and CDR2 (germline): SGHVS, FQNEAQ. Trimming pared 2 bases from V and 0 bases from J, leaving 17 bases between.